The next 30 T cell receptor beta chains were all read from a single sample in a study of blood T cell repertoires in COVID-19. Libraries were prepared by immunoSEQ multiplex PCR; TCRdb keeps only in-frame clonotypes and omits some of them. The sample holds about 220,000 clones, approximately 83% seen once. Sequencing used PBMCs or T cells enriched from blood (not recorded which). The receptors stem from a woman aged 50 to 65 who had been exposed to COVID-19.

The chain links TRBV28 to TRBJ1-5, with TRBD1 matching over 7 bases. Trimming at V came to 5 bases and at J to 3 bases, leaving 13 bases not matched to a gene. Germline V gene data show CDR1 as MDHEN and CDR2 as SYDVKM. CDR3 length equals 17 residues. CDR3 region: CASSTMEGASLNQPQHF. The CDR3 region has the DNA TGTGCCAGCAGTACGATGGAGGGGGCAAGCCTCAATCAGCCCCAGCATTTT.

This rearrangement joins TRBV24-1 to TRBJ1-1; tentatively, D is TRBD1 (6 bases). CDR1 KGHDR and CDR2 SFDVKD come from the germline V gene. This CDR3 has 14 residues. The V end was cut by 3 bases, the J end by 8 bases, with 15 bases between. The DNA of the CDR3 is TGTGCCACCAGTGATCCGGACAGACCGAGGGAAGCTTTCTTT. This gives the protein CATSDPDRPREAFF.

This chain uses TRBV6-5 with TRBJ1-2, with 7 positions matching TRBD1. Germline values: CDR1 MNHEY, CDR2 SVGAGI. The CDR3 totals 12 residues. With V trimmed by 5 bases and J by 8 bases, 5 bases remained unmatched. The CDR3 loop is CASSRTGLGYTF. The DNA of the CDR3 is TGTGCCAGCAGTCGGACAGGCTTAGGCTACACCTTC.

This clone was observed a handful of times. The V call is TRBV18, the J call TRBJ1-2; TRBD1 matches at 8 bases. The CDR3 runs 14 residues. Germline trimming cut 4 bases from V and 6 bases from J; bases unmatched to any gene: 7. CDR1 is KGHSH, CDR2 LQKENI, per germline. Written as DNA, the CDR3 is TGTGCCAGCTCACGAGGACAGGGTCCAAATGGCTACACCTTC. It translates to CASSRGQGPNGYTF.

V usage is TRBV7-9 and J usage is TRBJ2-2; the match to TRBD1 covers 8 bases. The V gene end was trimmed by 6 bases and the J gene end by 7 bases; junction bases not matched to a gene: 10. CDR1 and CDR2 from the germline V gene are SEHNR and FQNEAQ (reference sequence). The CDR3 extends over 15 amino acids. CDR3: CASRSTGDIYGELFF. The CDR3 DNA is TGTGCCAGCAGGTCGACAGGGGACATTTACGGGGAGCTGTTTTTT.

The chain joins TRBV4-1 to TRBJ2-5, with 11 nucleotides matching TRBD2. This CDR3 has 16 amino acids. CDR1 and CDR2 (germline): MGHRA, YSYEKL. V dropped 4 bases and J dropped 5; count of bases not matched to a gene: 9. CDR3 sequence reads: CASSPIAGGRRETQYF. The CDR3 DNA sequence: TGCGCCAGCAGCCCCATAGCGGGGGGGCGGCGGGAGACCCAGTACTTC.

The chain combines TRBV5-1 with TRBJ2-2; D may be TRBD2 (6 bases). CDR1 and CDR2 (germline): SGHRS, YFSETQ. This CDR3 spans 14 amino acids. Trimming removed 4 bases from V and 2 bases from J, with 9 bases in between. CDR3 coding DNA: TGCGCCAGCAGCGGGGGACTCAACACCGGGGAGCTGTTTTTT. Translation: CASSGGLNTGELFF.

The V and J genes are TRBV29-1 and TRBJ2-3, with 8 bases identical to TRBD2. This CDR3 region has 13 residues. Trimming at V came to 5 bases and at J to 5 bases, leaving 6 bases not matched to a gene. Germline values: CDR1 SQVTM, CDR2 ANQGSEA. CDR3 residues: CSVLSGGGDTQYF. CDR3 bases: TGCAGCGTTCTTTCGGGGGGGGGAGATACGCAGTATTTT.

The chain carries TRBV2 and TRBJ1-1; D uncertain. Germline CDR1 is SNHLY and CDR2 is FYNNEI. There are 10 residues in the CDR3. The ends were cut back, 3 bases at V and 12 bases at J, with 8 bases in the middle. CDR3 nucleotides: TGTGCCAGCAGTGAGAGGCGGACTTTCTTT. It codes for CASSERRTFF.

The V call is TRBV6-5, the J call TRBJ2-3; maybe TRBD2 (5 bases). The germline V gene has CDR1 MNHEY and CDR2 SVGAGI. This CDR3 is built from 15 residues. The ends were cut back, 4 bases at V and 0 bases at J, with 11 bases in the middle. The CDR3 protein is CASSLAGGSTDTQYF. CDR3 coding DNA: TGTGCCAGCAGTTTGGCGGGCGGGAGCACAGATACGCAGTATTTT.

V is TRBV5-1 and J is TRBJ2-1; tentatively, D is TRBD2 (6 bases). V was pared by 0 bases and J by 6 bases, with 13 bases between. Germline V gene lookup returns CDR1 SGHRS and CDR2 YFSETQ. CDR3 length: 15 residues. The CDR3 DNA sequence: TGCGCCAGCAGCTTGGGGGGCTGGGACTCCAATGAGCAGTTCTTC. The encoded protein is CASSLGGWDSNEQFF.

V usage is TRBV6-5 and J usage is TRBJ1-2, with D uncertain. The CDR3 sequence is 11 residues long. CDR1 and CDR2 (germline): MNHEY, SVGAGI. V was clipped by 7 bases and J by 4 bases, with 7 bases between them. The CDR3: CASTSGYGYTF. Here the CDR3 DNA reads TGTGCCAGCACCTCAGGCTATGGCTACACCTTC.

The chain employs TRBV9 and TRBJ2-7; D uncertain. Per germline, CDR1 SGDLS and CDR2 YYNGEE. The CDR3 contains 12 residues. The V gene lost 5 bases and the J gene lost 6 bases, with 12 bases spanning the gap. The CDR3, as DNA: TGTGCCAGCAGGCTGGGCCTCTTCGAGCAGTACTTC. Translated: CASRLGLFEQYF.

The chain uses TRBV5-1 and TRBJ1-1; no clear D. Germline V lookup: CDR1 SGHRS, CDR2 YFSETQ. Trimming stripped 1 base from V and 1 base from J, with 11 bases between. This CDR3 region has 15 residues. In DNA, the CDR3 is TGCGCCAGCAGCTTGAGTAAGGGAGGGAACACTGAAGCTTTCTTT. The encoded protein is CASSLSKGGNTEAFF. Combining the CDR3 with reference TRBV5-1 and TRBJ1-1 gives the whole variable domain KAGVTQTPRYLIKTRGQQVTLSCSPISGHRSVSWYQQTPGQGLQFLFEYFSETQRNKGNFPGRFSGRQFSNSRSEMNVSTLELGDSALYLCASSLSKGGNTEAFFGQGTRLTVV.

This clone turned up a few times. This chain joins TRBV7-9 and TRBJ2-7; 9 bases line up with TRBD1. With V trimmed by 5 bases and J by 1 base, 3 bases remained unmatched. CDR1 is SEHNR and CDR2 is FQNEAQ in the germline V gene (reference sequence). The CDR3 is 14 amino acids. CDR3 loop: CASSRTGVSYEQYF. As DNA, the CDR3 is TGTGCCAGCAGCCGGACAGGGGTTTCCTACGAGCAGTACTTC.

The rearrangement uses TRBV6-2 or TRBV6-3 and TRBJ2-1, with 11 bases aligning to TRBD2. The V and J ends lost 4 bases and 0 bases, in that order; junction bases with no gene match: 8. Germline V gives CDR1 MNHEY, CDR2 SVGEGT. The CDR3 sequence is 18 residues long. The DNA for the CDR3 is TGTGCCAGCAGTTTGCTACTAGCGGGGGACCTCTCCTACAATGAGCAGTTCTTC. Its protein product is CASSLLLAGDLSYNEQFF.

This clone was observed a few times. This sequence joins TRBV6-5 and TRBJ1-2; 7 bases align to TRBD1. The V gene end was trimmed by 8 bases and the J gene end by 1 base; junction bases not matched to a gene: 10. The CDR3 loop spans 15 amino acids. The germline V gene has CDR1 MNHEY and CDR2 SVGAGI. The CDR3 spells CASGLGQRVNYGYTF. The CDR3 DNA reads TGTGCCAGCGGACTGGGACAGCGAGTTAACTATGGCTACACCTTC.

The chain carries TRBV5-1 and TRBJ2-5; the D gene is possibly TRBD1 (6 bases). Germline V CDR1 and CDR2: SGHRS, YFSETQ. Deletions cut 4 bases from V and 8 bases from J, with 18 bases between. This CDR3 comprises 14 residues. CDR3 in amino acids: CASSPTGAGPTQYF. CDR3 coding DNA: TGCGCCAGCAGCCCGACAGGAGCCGGGCCTACCCAGTACTTC. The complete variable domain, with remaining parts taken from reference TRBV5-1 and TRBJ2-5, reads KAGVTQTPRYLIKTRGQQVTLSCSPISGHRSVSWYQQTPGQGLQFLFEYFSETQRNKGNFPGRFSGRQFSNSRSEMNVSTLELGDSALYLCASSPTGAGPTQYFGPGTRLLVL.

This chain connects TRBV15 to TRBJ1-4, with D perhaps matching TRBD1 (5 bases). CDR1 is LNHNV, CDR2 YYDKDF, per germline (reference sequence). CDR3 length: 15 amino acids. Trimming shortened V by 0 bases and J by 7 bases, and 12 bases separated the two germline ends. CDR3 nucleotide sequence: TGTGCCACCAGCAGAGATTATCAGGGTGGTGAAAAACTGTTTTTT. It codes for CATSRDYQGGEKLFF.

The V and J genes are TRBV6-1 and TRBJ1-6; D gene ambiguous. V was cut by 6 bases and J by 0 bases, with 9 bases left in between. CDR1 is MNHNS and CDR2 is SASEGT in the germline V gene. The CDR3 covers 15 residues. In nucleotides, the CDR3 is TGTGCCAGCAGCCTCGGGGACTCCTATAATTCACCCCTCCACTTT. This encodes CASSLGDSYNSPLHF.

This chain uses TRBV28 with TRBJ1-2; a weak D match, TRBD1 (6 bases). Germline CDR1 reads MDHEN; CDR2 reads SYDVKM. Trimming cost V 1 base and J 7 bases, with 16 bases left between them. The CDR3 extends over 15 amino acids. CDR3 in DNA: TGTGCCAGCAGTTTATCGGTTACAGGGAAGGTTGGCTACACCTTC. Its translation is CASSLSVTGKVGYTF.

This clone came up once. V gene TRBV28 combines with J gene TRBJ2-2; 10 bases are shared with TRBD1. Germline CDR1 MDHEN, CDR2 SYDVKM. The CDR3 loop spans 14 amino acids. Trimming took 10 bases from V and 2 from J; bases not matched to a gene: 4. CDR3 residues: CATGDRGNTGELFF. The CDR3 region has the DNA TGTGCCACCGGGGACAGGGGTAACACCGGGGAGCTGTTTTTT.

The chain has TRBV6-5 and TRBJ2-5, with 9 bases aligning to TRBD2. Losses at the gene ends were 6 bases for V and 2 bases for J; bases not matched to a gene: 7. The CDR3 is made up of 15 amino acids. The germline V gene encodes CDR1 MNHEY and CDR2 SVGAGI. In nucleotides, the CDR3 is TGTGCCAGCAGAGCTAGCGGGGACCCGCAAGAGACCCAGTACTTC. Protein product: CASRASGDPQETQYF.

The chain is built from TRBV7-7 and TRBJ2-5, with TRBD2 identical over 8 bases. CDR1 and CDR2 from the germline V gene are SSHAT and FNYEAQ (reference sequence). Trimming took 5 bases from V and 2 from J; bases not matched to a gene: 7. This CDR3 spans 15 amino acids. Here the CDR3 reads CASSPRSGAQETQYF. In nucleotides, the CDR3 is TGTGCCAGCAGCCCACGTAGCGGGGCTCAAGAGACCCAGTACTTC.

CDR3 bases: TGTGCCAGCAGCAGGGGTACAGGGATGGGAAGCTCCTATAATTCACCCCTCCACTTT. Its translation: CASSRGTGMGSSYNSPLHF. J is TRBJ1-6 and V is TRBV5-5; D is perhaps TRBD1 (6 bases). CDR3 length equals 19 residues. CDR1 is SGHKS and CDR2 is YYEKEE in the germline V gene (reference sequence). Trimming removed 4 bases at V and 0 bases at J, with 20 bases between.

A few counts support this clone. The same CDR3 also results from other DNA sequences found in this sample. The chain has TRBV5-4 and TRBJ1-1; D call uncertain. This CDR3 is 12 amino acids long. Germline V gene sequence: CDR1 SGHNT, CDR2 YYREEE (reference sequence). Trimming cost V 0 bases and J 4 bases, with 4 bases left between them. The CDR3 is CASSLDRTEAFF. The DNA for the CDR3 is TGTGCCAGCAGCTTGGATCGCACTGAAGCTTTCTTT.

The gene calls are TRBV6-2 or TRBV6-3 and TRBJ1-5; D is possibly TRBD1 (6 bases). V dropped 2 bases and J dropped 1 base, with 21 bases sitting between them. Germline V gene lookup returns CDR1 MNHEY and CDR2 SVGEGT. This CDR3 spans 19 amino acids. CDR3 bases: TGTGCCAGCAGTTACGCCGAAACAGGGCTACATACCAGCAATCAGCCCCAGCATTTT. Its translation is CASSYAETGLHTSNQPQHF.

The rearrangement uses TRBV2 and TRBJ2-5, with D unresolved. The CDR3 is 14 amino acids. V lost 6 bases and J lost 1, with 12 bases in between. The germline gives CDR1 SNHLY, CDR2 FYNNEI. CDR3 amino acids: CASRPGRIQETQYF. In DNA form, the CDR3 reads TGTGCCAGCAGGCCAGGCAGAATCCAAGAGACCCAGTACTTC.

Here the CDR3 reads CASSPGQEEAFF. The CDR3 DNA reads as TGTGCCAGCTCACCCGGACAGGAGGAAGCTTTCTTT. The genes are TRBV18 and TRBJ1-1; 7 nucleotides line up with TRBD1. The CDR3 sequence is 12 residues long. CDR1 and CDR2 (germline): KGHSH, LQKENI. V shed 3 bases and J 8 bases; nucleotides not matched to a gene: 3.

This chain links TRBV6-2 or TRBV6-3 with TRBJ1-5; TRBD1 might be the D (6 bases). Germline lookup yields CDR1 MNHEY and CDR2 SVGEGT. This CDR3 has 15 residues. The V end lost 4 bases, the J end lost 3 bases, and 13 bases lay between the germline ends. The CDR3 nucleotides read TGTGCCAGCAGTTCCGACCGACAGGTCAATCAGCCCCAGCATTTT. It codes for CASSSDRQVNQPQHF.